These 23 T cell receptor beta chains share one sample of origin, sequenced in a study of human CD8 memory T cell subsets. The TCR beta sequencing libraries came from UMI-labeled 5' RACE. TCRdb reanalyzed the 5' RACE reads and collapses them to one entry per CDR3 protein, without DNA. This table holds roughly 5,000 distinct CDR3 sequences. Sequenced: CD8+ T cells from PBMCs. Receptor source: a human donor in good health.

This chain connects TRBV28 to TRBJ1-2; the TRBD1 assignment by TCRdb is unverifiable without DNA. The CDR3 has 15 residues. Per germline, CDR1 MDHEN and CDR2 SYDVKM. The CDR3 region is CASRPRQGAIDGYTF.

The V gene is TRBV7-8, the J gene TRBJ1-2; TCRdb gives TRBD1 as the D gene, but with no DNA this cannot be confirmed. CDR1 is SGHVS and CDR2 is FQNEAQ in the germline V gene. The CDR3 contains 14 residues. The CDR3 sequence is CASSGQGAYDGYTF.

J is TRBJ2-5 and V is TRBV7-7; as DNA is missing, the TRBD2 call by TCRdb cannot be tested. CDR1 and CDR2 from the germline V gene are SSHAT and FNYEAQ (reference sequence). This CDR3 is 15 amino acids long. CDR3 region: CASSRGAGRVETQYF.

The rearrangement joins TRBV15 to TRBJ2-3; the D call from TCRdb, TRBD1, cannot be confirmed without DNA. The CDR3 sequence is 17 residues long. CDR1 is LNHNV, CDR2 YYDKDF, per germline (reference sequence). The CDR3 loop is CATSDPGQGVRTDTQYF.

The chain carries TRBV29-1 and TRBJ2-7; TCRdb gives TRBD1 as the D gene, but with no DNA this cannot be confirmed. The CDR3 has 12 residues. Germline lookup yields CDR1 SQVTM and CDR2 ANQGSEA. The CDR3 here is CSVIEGAWEQYF.

This chain uses TRBV28 with TRBJ2-1; the D call from TCRdb, TRBD2, cannot be confirmed without DNA. This CDR3 contains 17 residues. CDR1 is MDHEN and CDR2 is SYDVKM in the germline V gene. The CDR3 region is CASSFTAGTLLYNEQFF.

This chain joins TRBV12-3 or TRBV12-4 and TRBJ2-7. This CDR3 comprises 12 residues. The CDR3 reads CASSHSSYEQYF.

This clonotype is labeled medium-sized (0.01 to 0.1%) based on frequency. The chain recombines TRBV29-1 with TRBJ1-2; TCRdb selects TRBD1, and the lack of DNA leaves this call unchecked. The germline gives CDR1 SQVTM, CDR2 ANQGSEA. The CDR3 loop spans 13 amino acids. CDR3 loop: CSVEDDRFYGYTF. Together with reference TRBV29-1 and TRBJ1-2, the CDR3 gives the full variable domain: SAVISQKPSRDICQRGTSLTIQCQVDSQVTMMFWYRQQPGQSLTLIATANQGSEATYESGFVIDKFPISRPNLTFSTLTVSNMSPEDSSIYLCSVEDDRFYGYTFGSGTRLTVV.

V and J are TRBV5-6 and TRBJ2-5; the TCRdb D gene call, TRBD1, has no DNA to confirm it. The CDR3 is made up of 15 amino acids. Germline lookup yields CDR1 SGHDT and CDR2 YYEEEE. CDR3 region: CASSLVGQGRETQYF.

V gene TRBV3-1 combines with J gene TRBJ2-5; the D call from TCRdb, TRBD2, cannot be confirmed without DNA. Germline lookup yields CDR1 LGHDT and CDR2 YNNKEL (reference sequence). The CDR3 consists of 15 residues. CDR3 residues: CASSQWTSGTETQYF.

By frequency, this clonotype is medium-sized. The chain recombines TRBV20-1 with TRBJ2-3; TCRdb picks TRBD2, but there is no DNA to check that call. The CDR3 runs to 17 residues. Germline V gene data show CDR1 as DFQATT and CDR2 as SNEGSKA (reference sequence). CDR3 amino acids: CSATPRTSGGPTDTQYF.

This chain uses TRBV19 with TRBJ1-1; TCRdb reports TRBD1, a call that lacks DNA to check it against. The V gene's germline CDR1 is LNHDA and CDR2 SQIVND (reference sequence). The CDR3 totals 15 residues. CDR3 sequence: CASSIGRTGGTEAFF.

The chain joins TRBV28 to TRBJ2-1; TCRdb indicates TRBD1, and absent DNA this call remains unverified. The CDR3 contains 14 residues. The germline V gene encodes CDR1 MDHEN and CDR2 SYDVKM. This chain's CDR3 is CAIQGTSSYNEQFF.

The chain carries TRBV7-3 and TRBJ2-7. CDR1 and CDR2 (germline): SGHTA, FQGTGA. The CDR3 is 14 residues long. The CDR3 reads CASSLGGGAYEQYF.

The chain carries TRBV7-8 and TRBJ2-3; absent DNA, TCRdb's TRBD2 call cannot be checked. This CDR3 contains 16 residues. Germline loops: CDR1 SGHVS, CDR2 FQNEAQ. CDR3 region: CASSCEGELSTDTQYF.

The V gene is TRBV5-4, the J gene TRBJ2-5. The CDR3 runs 12 residues. The germline V gene has CDR1 SGHNT and CDR2 YYREEE (reference sequence). The CDR3 is CASSWGIETQYF.

The rearrangement joins TRBV7-3 to TRBJ2-3; the TCRdb D gene call, TRBD2, has no DNA to confirm it. The V gene's germline CDR1 is SGHTA and CDR2 FQGTGA. The CDR3 consists of 16 residues. The CDR3 loop reads CASSLTSGGTESTQYF.

This chain joins TRBV24-1 and TRBJ2-7; with no DNA, the TCRdb D assignment of TRBD1 cannot be verified. The CDR3 has 15 residues. The V gene's germline CDR1 is KGHDR and CDR2 SFDVKD. CDR3 loop: CATSAHRGRAYEQYF.

V gene TRBV5-1 combines with J gene TRBJ2-2; TCRdb outputs TRBD1, but without DNA this stays unchecked. Germline lookup yields CDR1 SGHRS and CDR2 YFSETQ. The CDR3 totals 12 residues. This CDR3 is CASSPGPGELFF.

The chain links TRBV3-1 to TRBJ2-3; TCRdb proposes TRBD2, but this gene call is untestable without DNA. CDR3 length: 18 amino acids. The germline V gene has CDR1 LGHDT and CDR2 YNNKEL (reference sequence). The CDR3 loop reads CASSHRLAGGPSTDTQYF.

The chain carries TRBV6-2 or TRBV6-3 and TRBJ2-7; TCRdb indicates TRBD2, and absent DNA this call remains unverified. Germline CDR1 and CDR2: MNHEY and SVGEGT. The CDR3 is 16 amino acids. The chain's CDR3 is CASSSIKGPSSYEQYF.

The chain recombines TRBV18 with TRBJ1-1. This CDR3 region has 15 residues. The V gene's germline CDR1 is KGHSH and CDR2 LQKENI. CDR3 protein: CASSPEPDIKSEAFF.

The chain joins TRBV3-1 to TRBJ1-2; TCRdb lists TRBD1, though no DNA is available to test this call. In germline, CDR1 is LGHDT, CDR2 YNNKEL (reference sequence). The CDR3 consists of 15 residues. The CDR3: CASSQGLGGSYGYTF.